The clone carrying this TCR beta chain has at least ten counts. TCRdb re-analysed the 5' RACE reads in MiXCR, keeping a single row per CDR3 protein. Of over 55,000 distinct CDR3 sequences in the sample, roughly 10% were seen once. Specified time point: longitudinal time-point 1 (baseline). These data are taken from a study of neurological immune-mediated disorders. Sample: PBMCs. This receptor was taken from a male donor with HTLV-1-associated myelopathy (HAM/TSP).

The CDR3 DNA is TGCAGTGCTAGGGCCCCCCCCCCTAACTATGGCTACACCTTC. The encoded protein is CSARAPPPNYGYTF. The rearrangement links TRBV20-1 to TRBJ1-2, with D hard to call. The germline V gene has CDR1 DFQATT and CDR2 SNEGSKA (reference sequence). The CDR3 loop spans 14 amino acids. The V end lost 3 bases, the J end lost 0 bases, and 11 bases lay between the germline ends.